A single sample gave rise to the 18 T cell receptor beta chains below, sequenced in a study of T-cell memory formation after mild COVID-19. MiXCR, run by TCRdb on the 5' RACE reads, gives a single entry per CDR3 protein. This table holds about 350,000 distinct CDR3 sequences, approximately 15% found once. The material sequenced was PBMCs or a T cell subset sorted from them (not recorded which). Source of these receptors: a man between 18 and 29 years old who had mild COVID-19 (a few samples of this study predate the infection). Cell type and time point are not known.

The chain joins TRBV29-1 to TRBJ1-4; D may be TRBD1 (6 bases). V was clipped by 5 bases and J by 7 bases, with 14 bases between them. The CDR3 extends over 13 amino acids. Germline loops: CDR1 SQVTM, CDR2 ANQGSEA. CDR3 bases: TGCAGCGTTACGGGGGGGCGCGGTGAAAAACTGTTTTTT. Its protein is CSVTGGRGEKLFF.

This clonotype appeared a few times. The chain recombines TRBV4-1 with TRBJ1-6; D is unclear. The V end was cut by 0 bases, the J end by 0 bases, with 9 bases between. The CDR3 spans 17 residues. Germline lookup yields CDR1 MGHRA and CDR2 YSYEKL. This CDR3 is CASSQDPISSYNSPLHF. CDR3 DNA: TGCGCCAGCAGCCAAGATCCAATCAGCTCCTATAATTCACCCCTCCACTTT.

The genes are TRBV6-6 and TRBJ1-2, with D maybe TRBD1 (6 bases). The CDR3 contains 18 residues. Germline V gives CDR1 MNHNY, CDR2 SVGAGI (reference sequence). The V end was cut by 0 bases, the J end by 2 bases, with 19 bases between. The CDR3 reads CASSYSSGHHGENYGYTF. As DNA, the CDR3 is TGTGCCAGCAGTTACTCTTCGGGACACCACGGCGAGAACTATGGCTACACCTTC.

The chain couples TRBV15 to TRBJ2-7, with D possibly being TRBD2 (5 bases). The V end lost 0 bases, the J end lost 5 bases, and 11 bases lay between the germline ends. The CDR3 covers 14 residues. In germline, CDR1 is LNHNV, CDR2 YYDKDF (reference sequence). The CDR3 sequence is CATSRDRGSDEQYF. The DNA of the CDR3 is TGTGCCACCAGCAGAGATCGGGGTTCAGACGAGCAGTACTTC. Together with reference TRBV15 and TRBJ2-7, the CDR3 gives the full variable domain: DAMVIQNPRYQVTQFGKPVTLSCSQTLNHNVMYWYQQKSSQAPKLLFHYYDKDFNNEADTPDNFQSRRPNTSFCFLDIRSPGLGDTAMYLCATSRDRGSDEQYFGPGTRLTVT.

This clonotype was counted ten times or more. The chain recombines TRBV12-3 or TRBV12-4 with TRBJ2-1; D unresolved. Deletions cut 5 bases from V and 10 bases from J, with 12 bases between. The CDR3 spans 12 residues. The DNA for the CDR3 is TGTGCCAGCAGTCCCGGTCACTCGGAGCAGTTCTTC. Translation gives CASSPGHSEQFF.

This clonotype occurred a few times. The chain recombines TRBV6-5 with TRBJ2-1, with D possibly being TRBD2 (5 bases). The length of the CDR3 is 15 residues. The V gene lost 7 bases and the J gene lost 0 bases, with 13 bases spanning the gap. Germline CDR1 MNHEY, CDR2 SVGAGI. This CDR3 reads CASTNGDPSYNEQFF. Written as DNA, the CDR3 is TGTGCCAGCACCAACGGGGATCCCTCCTACAATGAGCAGTTCTTC.

This clonotype was picked up a small number of times. The chain joins TRBV12-3 or TRBV12-4 to TRBJ2-7; D not certain. The length of the CDR3 is 13 residues. The V end lost 5 bases, the J end lost 2 bases, and 10 bases lay between the germline ends. In DNA form, the CDR3 reads TGTGCCAGCAGTAACGGGCCTGCCTACGAGCAGTACTTC. It translates to CASSNGPAYEQYF.

This chain uses TRBV9 with TRBJ2-3; unclear D gene. Germline-derived CDR1 and CDR2 are SGDLS and YYNGEE. With 4 bases removed from V and 0 bases from J, the gap between germline ends came to 9 bases. The length of the CDR3 is 14 residues. CDR3 protein: CASSRAPSTDTQYF. The CDR3 region has the DNA TGTGCCAGCAGCCGAGCGCCAAGCACAGATACGCAGTATTTT. Based on the CDR3 plus reference TRBV9 and TRBJ2-3, the full variable domain is DSGVTQTPKHLITATGQRVTLRCSPRSGDLSVYWYQQSLDQGLQFLIQYYNGEERAKGNILERFSAQQFPDLHSELNLSSLELGDSALYFCASSRAPSTDTQYFGPGTRLTVL.

This clonotype appeared many times. The CDR3 loop reads CASSLSGQAGEQYV. DNA for the CDR3: TGTGCCAGCAGCTTATCCGGACAGGCGGGCGAGCAGTACGTC. This chain links TRBV7-2 with TRBJ2-7, with 7 nucleotides matching TRBD1. CDR3 length: 14 amino acids. Losses at the gene ends were 2 bases for V and 6 bases for J; bases not matched to a gene: 7. Germline V gene data show CDR1 as SGHTA and CDR2 as FQGNSA.

The chain carries TRBV7-2 and TRBJ2-4; weak D call: TRBD2 (6 bases). Germline assignment: CDR1 SGHTA and CDR2 FQGNSA. This CDR3 is 20 amino acids long. Trimming pared 5 bases from V and 1 base from J, leaving 27 bases between. For the CDR3, the DNA is TGTGCCAGCAGCCTTAGGTCGAGGCGGGGTACGTCGAGGGCCAAAAACATTCAGTACTTC. Translated, it gives CASSLRSRRGTSRAKNIQYF.

This clonotype occurred a few times. V gene TRBV5-5 combines with J gene TRBJ2-2; a weak D match, TRBD2 (5 bases). The CDR3 is 14 residues long. CDR1 is SGHKS, CDR2 YYEKEE, per germline (reference sequence). V gave up 4 bases and J gave up 0 bases, with 7 bases separating them. Here the CDR3 DNA reads TGTGCCAGCAGCCCGGACTCGAACACCGGGGAGCTGTTTTTT. It is translated as CASSPDSNTGELFF.

V usage is TRBV3-1 and J usage is TRBJ2-3, with D maybe TRBD1 (6 bases). Per the germline V gene, CDR1 is LGHDT and CDR2 is YNNKEL (reference sequence). The CDR3 has 16 amino acids. V dropped 4 bases and J dropped 2 bases, with 16 bases sitting between them. The CDR3 spells CASSLAGTPPTDTQYF. The DNA for the CDR3 is TGTGCCAGCAGCCTGGCCGGGACACCACCCACAGATACGCAGTATTTT.

This clonotype was seen a few times. The V gene is TRBV5-5, the J gene TRBJ2-5; D might be TRBD1 (5 bases). V lost 5 bases and J 1 base, leaving 15 bases between the germline ends. CDR3 length equals 15 residues. Looked up from germline, CDR1 is SGHKS and CDR2 is YYEKEE (reference sequence). CDR3 coding DNA: TGTGCCAGCAGTCCCCTTGTAGGGGCCCAAGAGACCCAGTACTTC. Protein sequence: CASSPLVGAQETQYF. The full variable domain, with the rest looked up from reference TRBV5-5 and TRBJ2-5, is DAGVTQSPTHLIKTRGQQVTLRCSPISGHKSVSWYQQVLGQGPQFIFQYYEKEERGRGNFPDRFSARQFPNYSSELNVNALLLGDSALYLCASSPLVGAQETQYFGPGTRLLVL.

V usage is TRBV10-3 and J usage is TRBJ2-1, with 8 positions matching TRBD1. V shed 11 bases and J 2 bases; nucleotides not matched to a gene: 5. This CDR3 region has 13 residues. Germline CDR1 is ENHRY and CDR2 is SYGVKD. This chain's CDR3 is CASTGAPYNEQFF. DNA of the CDR3: TGTGCCTCGACAGGGGCCCCCTACAATGAGCAGTTCTTC.

The J gene is TRBJ2-5, the V gene TRBV5-1, with a weak D call TRBD1 (5 bases). CDR3 size: 13 residues. V was clipped by 4 bases and J by 2 bases, with 9 bases between them. The germline gives CDR1 SGHRS, CDR2 YFSETQ. This CDR3 is CASSGAGQETQYF. The CDR3 bases are TGCGCCAGCAGCGGGGCAGGACAAGAGACCCAGTACTTC.

The gene calls are TRBV5-5 and TRBJ2-7, with 8 bases aligning to TRBD1. This CDR3 has 13 residues. Germline V gene data show CDR1 as SGHKS and CDR2 as YYEKEE (reference sequence). The V gene end was trimmed by 0 bases and the J gene end by 9 bases; junction bases not matched to a gene: 5. DNA of the CDR3: TGTGCCAGCAGCTTGGGGGACAGGTTTGGGCAGTACTTC. Protein sequence: CASSLGDRFGQYF.

This chain joins TRBV28 and TRBJ1-1; 7 bases fit TRBD1. This CDR3 region has 15 residues. Germline V gene lookup returns CDR1 MDHEN and CDR2 SYDVKM. The V segment lost 6 bases and the J segment 1 base; nucleotides outside the gene matches: 8. CDR3 in amino acids: CASRSPTGQNTEAFF. DNA of the CDR3: TGTGCCAGCAGGTCCCCGACAGGGCAGAACACTGAAGCTTTCTTT.

This clonotype showed up many times. The CDR3 sequence is CASSIAGTSGTDTQYF. Here the CDR3 DNA reads TGTGCCAGTAGTATTGCCGGGACTAGCGGCACAGATACGCAGTATTTT. This chain connects TRBV19 to TRBJ2-3, with 10 nucleotides matching TRBD2. The trim removed 3 bases at V and 1 base at J, leaving 4 bases unmatched. This CDR3 comprises 16 residues. Looked up from germline, CDR1 is LNHDA and CDR2 is SQIVND (reference sequence).